This T cell receptor beta chain was identified during a study of OX40 agonist ivuxolimab in advanced cancers. Data came from immunoSEQ multiplex PCR; TCRdb stores just in-frame clones and leaves some out. Of about 40,000 clones listed, approximately 90% are singletons. This clone was seen a handful of times. The V gene's germline CDR1 is MNHEY and CDR2 SMNVEV (reference sequence). V dropped 0 bases and J dropped 4 bases, with 10 bases sitting between them. The CDR3 is 14 amino acids. Patients were ineligible given autoimmune disease history or systemic immunosuppression. This specimen was CD4+ or CD8+ T cells sorted from blood, taken in a trial of the OX40 agonist ivuxolimab. This chain uses TRBV27 with TRBJ2-7; TRBD1 might be the D (6 bases). This TCR came from an adult with an advanced solid tumor such as melanoma, head and neck, liver or kidney cancer. The CDR3 sequence is CASSLSGGNYEQYF. The CDR3, as DNA: TGTGCCAGCAGTTTATCTGGGGGCAATTACGAGCAGTACTTC.